This T cell receptor (beta chain) was observed in a study of identical twins. Notes on the study in general: Invariant cells of the MAIT and iNKT types might have partly distorted the zero-insertion analyses. Fewer insertions were carried by abundant cord blood beta clonotypes, but none was seen in memory repertoires.

Healthy Caucasians were all of the donors. Note on this clonotype: Its antigen is as yet unknown.

A universal primer site came from template switching; cDNA carried unique molecular identifiers. Each CDR3 protein is one row after TCRdb ran MiXCR on the 5' RACE reads. The data contain 700,000 or so distinct CDR3 sequences, around 8.6% of them seen just once; the ten biggest clones take up 0.8% to 1%. The germline V and J ends were trimmed by 0 bases and 2 bases, with 13 bases remaining between them. Germline CDR1 is SGDLS and CDR2 is YYNGEE. CDR3 length: 16 residues. These data are also associated with another study on yellow fever vaccine responses in identical twins.

The chain employs TRBV9 and TRBJ2-3, with D unresolved. The sample was PBMCs. The receptor was isolated from a woman between 18 and 30 years old in good health. CDR3 coding DNA: TGTGCCAGCAGCGTAGGACTTCAGGTCCCCACAGATACGCAGTATTTT. Translating gives CASSVGLQVPTDTQYF. Full variable domain (missing parts from reference TRBV9 and TRBJ2-3): DSGVTQTPKHLITATGQRVTLRCSPRSGDLSVYWYQQSLDQGLQFLIQYYNGEERAKGNILERFSAQQFPDLHSELNLSSLELGDSALYFCASSVGLQVPTDTQYFGPGTRLTVL.